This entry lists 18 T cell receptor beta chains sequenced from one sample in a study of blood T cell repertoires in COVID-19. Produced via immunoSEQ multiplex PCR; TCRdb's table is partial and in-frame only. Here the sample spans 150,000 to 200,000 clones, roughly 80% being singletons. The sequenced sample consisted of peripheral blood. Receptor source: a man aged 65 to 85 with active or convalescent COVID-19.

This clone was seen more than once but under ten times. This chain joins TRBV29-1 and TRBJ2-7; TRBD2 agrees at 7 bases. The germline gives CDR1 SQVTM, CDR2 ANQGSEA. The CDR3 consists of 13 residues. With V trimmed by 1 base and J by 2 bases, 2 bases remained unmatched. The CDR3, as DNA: TGCAGCGTTGAAGGTGGGAGGGCCTACGAGCAGTACTTC. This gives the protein CSVEGGRAYEQYF.

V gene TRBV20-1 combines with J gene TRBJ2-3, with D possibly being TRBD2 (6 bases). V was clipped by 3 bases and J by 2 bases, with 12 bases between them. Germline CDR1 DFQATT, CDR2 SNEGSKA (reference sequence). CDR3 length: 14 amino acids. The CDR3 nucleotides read TGCAGTGCTAGTCCGGGAGTCGCCACAGATACGCAGTATTTT. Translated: CSASPGVATDTQYF.

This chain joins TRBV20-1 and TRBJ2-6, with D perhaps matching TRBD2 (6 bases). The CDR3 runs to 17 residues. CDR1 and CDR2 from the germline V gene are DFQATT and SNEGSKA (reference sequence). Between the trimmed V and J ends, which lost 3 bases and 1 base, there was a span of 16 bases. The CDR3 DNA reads TGCAGTGCTAGTAATCGGGGGAGAGCGTCTGGGGCCAACGTCCTGACTTTC. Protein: CSASNRGRASGANVLTF.

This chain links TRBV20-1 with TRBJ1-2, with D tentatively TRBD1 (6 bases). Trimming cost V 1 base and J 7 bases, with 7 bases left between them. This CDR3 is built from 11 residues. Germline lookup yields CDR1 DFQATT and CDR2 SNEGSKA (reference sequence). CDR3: CSARVGAGYTF. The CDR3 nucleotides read TGCAGTGCTAGAGTGGGGGCTGGCTACACCTTC.

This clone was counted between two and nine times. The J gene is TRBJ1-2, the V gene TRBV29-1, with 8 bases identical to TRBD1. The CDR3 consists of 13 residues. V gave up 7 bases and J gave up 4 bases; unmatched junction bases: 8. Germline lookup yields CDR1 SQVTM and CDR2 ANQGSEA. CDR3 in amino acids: CSARQGMGYGYTF. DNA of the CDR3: TGCAGCGCCCGACAGGGGATGGGCTATGGCTACACCTTC.

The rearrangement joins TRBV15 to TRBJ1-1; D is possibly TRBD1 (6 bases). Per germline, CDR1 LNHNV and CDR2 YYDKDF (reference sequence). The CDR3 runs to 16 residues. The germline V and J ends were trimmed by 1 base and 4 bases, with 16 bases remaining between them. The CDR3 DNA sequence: TGTGCCACCAGCAGAGGGCAGGTCTTAGGGGGCACTGAAGCTTTCTTT. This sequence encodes CATSRGQVLGGTEAFF. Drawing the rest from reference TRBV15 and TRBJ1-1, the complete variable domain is DAMVIQNPRYQVTQFGKPVTLSCSQTLNHNVMYWYQQKSSQAPKLLFHYYDKDFNNEADTPDNFQSRRPNTSFCFLDIRSPGLGDTAMYLCATSRGQVLGGTEAFFGQGTRLTVV.

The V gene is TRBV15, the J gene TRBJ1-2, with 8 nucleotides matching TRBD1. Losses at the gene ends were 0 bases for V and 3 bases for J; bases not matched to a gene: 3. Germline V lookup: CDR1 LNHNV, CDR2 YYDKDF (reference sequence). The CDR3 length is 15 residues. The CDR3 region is CATSRDGTGDYGYTF. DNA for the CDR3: TGTGCCACCAGCAGAGATGGGACAGGAGACTATGGCTACACCTTC.

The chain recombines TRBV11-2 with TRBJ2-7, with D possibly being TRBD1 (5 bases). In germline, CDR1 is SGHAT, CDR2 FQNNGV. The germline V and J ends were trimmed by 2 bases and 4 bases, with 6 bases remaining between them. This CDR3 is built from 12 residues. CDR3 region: CASSLQGYEQYF. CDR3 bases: TGTGCCAGCAGCTTACAGGGTTACGAGCAGTACTTC.

The CDR3 bases are TGTGCCAGCAGCCGAGACAGTTGGTATTCACCCCTCCACTTT. It yields the protein CASSRDSWYSPLHF. V usage is TRBV14 and J usage is TRBJ1-6; D perhaps matches TRBD1 (5 bases). The CDR3 covers 14 residues. The germline gives CDR1 SGHDN, CDR2 FVKESK. The V end was cut by 4 bases, the J end by 8 bases, with 12 bases between.

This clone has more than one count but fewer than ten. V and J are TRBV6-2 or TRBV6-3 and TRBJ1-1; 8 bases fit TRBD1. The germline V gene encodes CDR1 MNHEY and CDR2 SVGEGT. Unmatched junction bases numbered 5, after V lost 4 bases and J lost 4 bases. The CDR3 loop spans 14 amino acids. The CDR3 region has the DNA TGTGCCAGCAGTTTCGGACAGGGAGCCACTGAAGCTTTCTTT. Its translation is CASSFGQGATEAFF.

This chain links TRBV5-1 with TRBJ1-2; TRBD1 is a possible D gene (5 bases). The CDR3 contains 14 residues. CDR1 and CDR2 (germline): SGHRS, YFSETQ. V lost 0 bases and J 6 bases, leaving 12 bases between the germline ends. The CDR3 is CASSLGGREHGYTF. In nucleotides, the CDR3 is TGCGCCAGCAGCTTGGGGGGCAGGGAACATGGCTACACCTTC.

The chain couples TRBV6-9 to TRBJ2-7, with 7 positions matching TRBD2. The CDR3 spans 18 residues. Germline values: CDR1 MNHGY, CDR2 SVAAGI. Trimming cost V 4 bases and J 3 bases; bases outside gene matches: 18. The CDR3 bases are TGTGCCAGCAGTTTACCCCCAGGATGGACTAGACCCAACTACGAGCAGTACTTC. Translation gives CASSLPPGWTRPNYEQYF.

CDR3 coding DNA: TGTGCCAGCAGTCCTGCGCCAAGCCCTAACTATGGCTACACCTTC. It translates to CASSPAPSPNYGYTF. The rearrangement joins TRBV11-2 to TRBJ1-2; the D is unclear. The germline V gene encodes CDR1 SGHAT and CDR2 FQNNGV. The CDR3 covers 15 residues. With 6 bases removed from V and 0 bases from J, the gap between germline ends came to 14 bases.

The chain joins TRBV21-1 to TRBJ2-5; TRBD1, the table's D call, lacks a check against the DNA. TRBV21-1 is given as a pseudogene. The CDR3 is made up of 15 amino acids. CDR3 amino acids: CASSKNPRSEKTQYF. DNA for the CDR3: TGTGCCAGCAGCAAAAACCCCAGGTCCGAGAAGACCCAGTACTTC.

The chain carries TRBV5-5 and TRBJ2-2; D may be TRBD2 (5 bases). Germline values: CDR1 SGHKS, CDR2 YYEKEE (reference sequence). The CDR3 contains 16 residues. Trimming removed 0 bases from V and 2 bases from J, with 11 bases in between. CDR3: CASSLAPAANTGELFF. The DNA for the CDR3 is TGTGCCAGCAGCTTGGCTCCAGCGGCAAACACCGGGGAGCTGTTTTTT.

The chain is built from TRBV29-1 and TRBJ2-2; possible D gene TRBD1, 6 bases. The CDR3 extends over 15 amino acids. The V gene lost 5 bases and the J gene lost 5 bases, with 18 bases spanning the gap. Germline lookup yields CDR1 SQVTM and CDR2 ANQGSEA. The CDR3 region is CSVSGPTGYTGELFF. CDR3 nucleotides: TGCAGCGTTTCAGGTCCAACAGGGTATACCGGGGAGCTGTTTTTT.

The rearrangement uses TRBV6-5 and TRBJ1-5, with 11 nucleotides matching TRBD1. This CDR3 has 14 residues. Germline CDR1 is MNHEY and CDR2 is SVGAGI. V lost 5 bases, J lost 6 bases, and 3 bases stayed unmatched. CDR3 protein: CASSPDRGLQPQHF. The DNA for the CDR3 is TGTGCCAGCAGTCCGGACAGGGGGCTTCAGCCCCAGCATTTT.

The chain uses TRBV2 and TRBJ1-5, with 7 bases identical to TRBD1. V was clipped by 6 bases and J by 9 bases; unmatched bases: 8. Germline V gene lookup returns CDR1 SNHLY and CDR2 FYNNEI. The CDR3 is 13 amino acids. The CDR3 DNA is TGTGCCAGCAGGGGGGACAGCCCTTCGCCCCAGCATTTT. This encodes CASRGDSPSPQHF.